The present TCR beta chain was sequenced within a study of OX40 agonist ivuxolimab in advanced cancers. Method: immunoSEQ multiplex PCR; TCRdb's copy keeps in-frame clones and lacks some. The sample yields around 69,000 clones, about 88% seen once. The sample was CD4+ or CD8+ T cells sorted from blood, taken in a trial of the OX40 agonist ivuxolimab. This TCR came from an adult with an advanced solid tumor such as melanoma, head and neck, liver or kidney cancer.

DNA for the CDR3: TGCAGCGTTATGAGGGGGCAAGGAAACGAGCAGTACTTC. Protein product: CSVMRGQGNEQYF. This chain uses TRBV29-1 with TRBJ2-7; TRBD1 matches at 7 bases. The CDR3 length is 13 residues. V shed 5 bases and J 5 bases; nucleotides not matched to a gene: 9. Germline CDR1 reads SQVTM; CDR2 reads ANQGSEA.